This TCR beta chain was sequenced in a study of T-cell reconstitution after alpha-beta-depleted transplantation in children. Unique molecular identifiers were used in preparing the TCRbeta library. TCRdb reanalysed the PCR reads using MiXCR and keeps one entry per CDR3 protein. This table has about 610,000 distinct CDR3 sequences, over 9.5% appearing once. Many counts were recorded for this clonotype. This receptor was taken from a human donor who donated a stem cell graft to a child with acute myeloid leukemia. This specimen consisted of PBMCs from the stem cell graft donor, obtained from the stem cell graft.

The CDR3 DNA reads TGCAGTGCTGACCAATTGGGGGGCTCAGGACAGCCCCAGCATTTT. It encodes CSADQLGGSGQPQHF. The V gene is TRBV20-1, the J gene TRBJ1-5; D may be TRBD1 (6 bases). The CDR3 contains 15 residues. CDR1 is DFQATT and CDR2 is SNEGSKA in the germline V gene (reference sequence). V lost 5 bases, J lost 7 bases, and 21 bases lay in between.